The 6 T cell receptor beta chains below all came from one sample that was sequenced in a study of control samples from healthy donors and cancer patients. Only in-frame clones appear in the TCRdb table, and some are missing; sequencing was by immunoSEQ multiplex PCR. Of some 130,000 clones in the sample, 92% were seen once. Sequenced input: blood. Receptors were obtained from a woman between 50 and 59 years old in good health.

The chain recombines TRBV3-1 (or the pseudogene TRBV3-2) with TRBJ1-2; D is ambiguous. Trimming stripped 1 base from V and 4 bases from J, with 13 bases between. Germline lookup yields CDR1 LGHDT and CDR2 YNNKEL (reference sequence). The CDR3 sequence is 15 residues long. CDR3: CASSQVSRRIYGYTF. CDR3 in DNA: TGTGCCAGCAGCCAAGTCTCGAGACGGATCTATGGCTACACCTTC.

The chain couples TRBV9 to TRBJ2-1; D might be TRBD1 (6 bases). Between the trimmed V and J ends, which lost 0 bases and 3 bases, there was a span of 10 bases. The CDR3 length is 15 residues. The germline gives CDR1 SGDLS, CDR2 YYNGEE. The CDR3 is CASSVVGGIYNEQFF. The CDR3 region has the DNA TGTGCCAGCAGCGTAGTAGGGGGTATCTACAATGAGCAGTTCTTC.

The V gene is TRBV5-4, the J gene TRBJ1-1; the match to TRBD1 covers 7 bases. CDR3 length equals 14 residues. Trimming removed 4 bases from V and 4 bases from J; junction bases left unmatched: 7. Germline V lookup: CDR1 SGHNT, CDR2 YYREEE (reference sequence). DNA of the CDR3: TGTGCCAGCAGCCCAATTAGACAGGGCACTGAAGCTTTCTTT. This encodes CASSPIRQGTEAFF. The entire variable domain, with the rest obtained from reference TRBV5-4 and TRBJ1-1, is as follows: ETGVTQSPTHLIKTRGQQVTLRCSSQSGHNTVSWYQQALGQGPQFIFQYYREEENGRGNFPPRFSGLQFPNYSSELNVNALELDDSALYLCASSPIRQGTEAFFGQGTRLTVV.

The CDR3 spells CAISVGTGPNQPQHF. The CDR3 bases are TGTGCCATCAGCGTTGGCACAGGACCCAATCAGCCCCAGCATTTT. The rearrangement links TRBV10-3 to TRBJ1-5, with D possibly TRBD1 on 5 matching bases. The CDR3 is 15 residues long. Per the germline V gene, CDR1 is ENHRY and CDR2 is SYGVKD. Trimming took off 6 bases at V and 3 bases at J, with 15 bases between the two ends.

This chain connects TRBV21-1 to TRBJ1-5; the D call TRBD1 from the table was never checked on the DNA. TRBV21-1 represents a pseudogene. This CDR3 region has 17 residues. In nucleotides, the CDR3 is TGTGCCAGCATTGTCTGTCCGGGACATCATAGCAATCAGCCCCAGCATTTT. It encodes CASIVCPGHHSNQPQHF.

The genes are TRBV20-1 and TRBJ2-5, with unresolved D. The ends were cut back, 4 bases at V and 4 bases at J, with 4 bases in the middle. In germline, CDR1 is DFQATT, CDR2 SNEGSKA (reference sequence). The CDR3 consists of 10 residues. CDR3 nucleotide sequence: TGCAGTGCTAAGAGAGAGACCCAGTACTTC. Its protein is CSAKRETQYF.